The rows below give T cell receptor beta chains drawn from one sample of a study of cytomegalovirus exposure and HLA in healthy donors. Profiling relied on immunoSEQ multiplex PCR, and the TCRdb table lists in-frame clones only, not all of them. In the table there are more than 45,000 clones, 72% of which are singletons. The sample was PBMCs. These receptors were obtained from a man aged 25-45 years in good health and CMV-seronegative. The CDR3 runs from the conserved cysteine through the conserved F or W. D genes are given only for firm matches. The size field is filled for only some rows; it gives once, few, many or a size class.

size	V	D	J	DNA	CDR3
.	TRBV11-2	.	TRBJ2-2	TGTGCCAGCAGCTCCCGACTAGTGGGAACCGGGGAGCTGTTTTTT	CASSSRLVGTGELFF
.	TRBV29-1	TRBD2	TRBJ2-5	TGCAGCGTGCTCCCACTAGCGGGCGGCGAGACCCAGTACTTC	CSVLPLAGGETQYF
.	TRBV19	.	TRBJ2-1	TGTGCCAGTAGTTTCGGGGGCGGGAGAGTTCTGGGTAATGAGCAGTTCTTC	CASSFGGGRVLGNEQFF
few	TRBV6-1	TRBD1	TRBJ2-7	TGTGCCAGCAGTGGCCTGACAGGGAGCCCAGGCGAGCAGTACTTC	CASSGLTGSPGEQYF
.	TRBV6-5	.	TRBJ1-2	TGTGCCAGCAGGTCAGGGGTGGGTGGCTACACCTTC	CASRSGVGGYTF
once	TRBV5-1	.	TRBJ1-1	TGCGCCAGCAGCTTGGGCGTGTACGCTGAAGCTTTCTTT	CASSLGVYAEAFF
.	TRBV30	TRBD1	TRBJ2-7	TGTGCCTGGAGTGACCCGGGACAGGGATCCTACGAGCAGTACTTC	CAWSDPGQGSYEQYF
.	TRBV18	.	TRBJ2-7	TGTGCCAGCTCACCACTAGAACGGGAGATCTACGAGCAGTACTTC	CASSPLEREIYEQYF
.	TRBV4-1	.	TRBJ2-7	TGCGCCAGCAGCTGGGCGCCCGGGGCCTACGAGCAGTACTTC	CASSWAPGAYEQYF
.	TRBV5-1	.	TRBJ1-1	TGCGCCAGCAGCTCGGTAACGGGGAACACTGAAGCTTTCTTT	CASSSVTGNTEAFF
few	TRBV16	.	TRBJ2-1	TGTGCCAGCAGCCAATGGGTAACGGGAGTAAACAATGAGCAGTTCTTC	CASSQWVTGVNNEQFF
.	TRBV6-5	.	TRBJ2-3	TGTGCCAGCAGTTACCCAGGAGATACGCAGTATTTT	CASSYPGDTQYF
.	TRBV10-1	.	TRBJ2-2	TGCGCCAGCATGGCCCCAGGGACCGGGGAGCTGTTTTTT	CASMAPGTGELFF
few	TRBV4-2	TRBD2	TRBJ2-3	TGTGCCAGCAGCCAACCGCAGGCGGGAGTGTCAGATACGCAGTATTTT	CASSQPQAGVSDTQYF
few	TRBV25-1	.	TRBJ2-2	TGTGCCAGCAGTGAACCATCGGACACCGGGGAGCTGTTTTTT	CASSEPSDTGELFF
.	TRBV30	TRBD1	TRBJ2-3	TGTGCCTGGAGTGTGCCGGGACAGGGCACAGATACGCAGTATTTT	CAWSVPGQGTDTQYF
.	TRBV7-9	.	TRBJ1-6	TGTGCCAGCAGCCCCGACCCAGGGGATAATTCACCCCTCCACTTT	CASSPDPGDNSPLHF
.	TRBV10-1	TRBD1	TRBJ1-4	TGCGCCAGCAGTGAGGCCACAGGGGGTCAGGGTAATGAAAAACTGTTTTTT	CASSEATGGQGNEKLFF
once	TRBV10-1	.	TRBJ1-2	TGCGCCAGTCTTATGGACAGCAACTATGGCTACACCTTC	CASLMDSNYGYTF
.	TRBV6-1	.	TRBJ1-1	TGTGCCAGCAGTGCTAGGCAGGCCGGGGGCACTGAAGCTTTCTTT	CASSARQAGGTEAFF
.	TRBV7-9	TRBD2	TRBJ2-7	TGTGCCAGCAGCTACCCTAGCGGGAGTGTTCCCCACGAGCAGTACTTC	CASSYPSGSVPHEQYF
.	TRBV6-5	.	TRBJ2-1	TGTGCCAGCAGTCTAACCCGTCCGGTTGGTGAGCAGTTCTTC	CASSLTRPVGEQFF
few	TRBV7-9	TRBD1	TRBJ2-5	TGTGCCAGCAGCCAGGGGGTCCCGCGAGGGGAGACCCAGTACTTC	CASSQGVPRGETQYF
.	TRBV7-9	TRBD1	TRBJ1-2	TGTGCCAGCAGCAACTCAGGGGGCTCGCGCTCTCCTGGTGGCTACACCTTC	CASSNSGGSRSPGGYTF
.	TRBV7-9	TRBD2	TRBJ2-1	TGTGCCAGCAGCTTAGGGGGACTAGCGCTGATCAATGAGCAGTTCTTC	CASSLGGLALINEQFF
.	TRBV9	TRBD2	TRBJ2-1	TGTGCCAGCAGCGTAGAACCGGGAGGGCCCCTGAATGAGCAGTTCTTC	CASSVEPGGPLNEQFF
.	TRBV6-5	.	TRBJ1-4	TGTGCCAGCAGTTATGCGGCTGCTAATGAAAAACTGTTTTTT	CASSYAAANEKLFF
.	TRBV15	.	TRBJ2-5	TGTGCCACCAGCAGAGATCTGGCAGTCCAAGAGACCCAGTACTTC	CATSRDLAVQETQYF
.	TRBV6-1	TRBD2	TRBJ2-1	TGTGCCAGCAGCAGACTAGCGGGGTCGGGGAATGAGCAGTTCTTC	CASSRLAGSGNEQFF
.	TRBV5-1	TRBD1	TRBJ2-7	TGCGCCAGCAGCTTGATTCCGGGGACAGGAAACTACGAGCAGTACTTC	CASSLIPGTGNYEQYF
.	TRBV18	TRBD2	TRBJ2-5	TGTGCCAGCTCACCAGTCCTAGCGGGAGTGGAGACCCAGTACTTC	CASSPVLAGVETQYF
.	TRBV19	TRBD2	TRBJ2-7	TGTGCCAGTAGTATACAGGGTAGCGGGCACGAGCAGTACTTC	CASSIQGSGHEQYF
.	TRBV6-1	.	TRBJ1-3	TGTGCCAGCAGTGAAGCGAGGGGACATGGAAACACCATATATTTT	CASSEARGHGNTIYF
.	TRBV4-2	TRBD2	TRBJ2-3	TGTGCCAGCAGCCCCCATCTAGCGGGAGGGGAGGGAGATACGCAGTATTTT	CASSPHLAGGEGDTQYF
.	TRBV7-9	TRBD2	TRBJ2-7	TGTGCCAGCAGCTCTATACTAGCGGGAGGGTGGGAGCAGTACTTC	CASSSILAGGWEQYF
.	TRBV7-9	.	TRBJ2-7	TGTGCCAGCAGCTTAACCACAGGGACGGGCGAGCAGTACTTC	CASSLTTGTGEQYF